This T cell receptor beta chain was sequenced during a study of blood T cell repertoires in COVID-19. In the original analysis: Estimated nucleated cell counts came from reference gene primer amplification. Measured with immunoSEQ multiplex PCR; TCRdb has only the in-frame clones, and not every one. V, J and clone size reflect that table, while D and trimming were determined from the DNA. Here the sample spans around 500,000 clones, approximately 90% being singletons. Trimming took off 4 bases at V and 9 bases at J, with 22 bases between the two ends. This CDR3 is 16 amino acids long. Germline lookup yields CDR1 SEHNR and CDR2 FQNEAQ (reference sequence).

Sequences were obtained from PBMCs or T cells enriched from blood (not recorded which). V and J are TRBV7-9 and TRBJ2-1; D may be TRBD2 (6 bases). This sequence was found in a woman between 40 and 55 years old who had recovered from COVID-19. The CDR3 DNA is TGTGCCAGCAGCTCAAGAGGCCAGCGGGCCCCGGGTGAGCAGTTCTTC. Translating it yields CASSSRGQRAPGEQFF.